This T cell receptor beta chain was documented in a study of blood T cell repertoires in COVID-19. This clone appeared once. The same CDR3 arises from other DNA sequences in this sample as well. The protocol was immunoSEQ multiplex PCR, while the TCRdb copy is restricted to in-frame clones and leaves out a portion. The table includes roughly 240,000 clones, roughly 85% detected once. CDR1 and CDR2 (germline): LGHDT, YNNKEL (reference sequence). V was shortened by 1 base and J by 7 bases, with 7 bases between the two germline ends. This CDR3 has 12 residues. The rearrangement joins TRBV3-1 (or the pseudogene TRBV3-2) to TRBJ1-1; D is possibly TRBD1 (5 bases). This TCR was sampled from a man aged 50-60 years with COVID-19, enrolled during active disease. Sequenced: peripheral blood. The CDR3 reads CASSQGGGEAFF. In DNA, the CDR3 is TGTGCCAGCAGCCAAGGGGGCGGTGAAGCTTTCTTT.